This record covers a single TCR beta chain. Its antigen remains unidentified. No quality values exist for individual bases; no much larger clone is one base distant. For CDR1 and CDR2, the germline V gene lists MNHNS and SASEGT. From V the trimming removes 6 bases and from J it removes 2 bases, while the gene matches leave 6 bases of the junction unaccounted for. Inclusive of the bounding cysteine and phenylalanine, the CDR3 is 15 residues long. Of all the DNA, just the CDR3 is kept, 45 bases in frame from base 1. The sample comes from a study of cytomegalovirus exposure and HLA in healthy donors (dated by TCRdb to the late 2010s). At the level of the whole study: In an earlier analysis of around 540 of the donors, under 300 Gb of sequence data and 90 million to 130 million unique TCR beta sequences from roughly 190 million T cells were reported. HLA typing covered class I and class II loci at four-digit resolution. To decide whether each TCR beta V gene segment behaved as functional or pseudogenic, an earlier analysis of some 600 of the donors relied on high-throughput TCR beta sequencing. Rather than using new phenotypic data, the later analysis identified candidate immune exposures from TCR beta sequences and from how often those sequences occurred across donors. The study profiled the T cell repertoires of hundreds of subjects by immunosequencing and related them to cytomegalovirus serostatus. The genetic ancestry cluster associated with self-reported Caucasian donors included 70% to 85% of the 300 to 400 genotyped donors. The number of typed donors differed by locus: about 620-640 for A, B, C, DRB1 and DQB1; 522 for DQA1; about 600 for DPA1; and about 470 for DPB1. Every discovery cohort repertoire had been produced on one sequencing platform. Donor age, sex, ethnicity and CMV serostatus were compiled together with the repertoire data. An early release covering 500 to 750 HLA-typed donors comprised 250 to 350 gigabases of sequencing data and approximately 85 million unique TCR sequences. On average, roughly 240,000 unique TCR beta nucleotide sequences were sequenced per donor among some 430 genotyped donors of the cohort, with roughly a sixth of those sequences being non-productive. The study combined high-throughput TCR immunosequencing, statistical association of individual TCRs with disease status, and machine learning to predict cytomegalovirus infection status. A later genetic analysis used genome-wide SNP genotypes for about 60% of the roughly 670 donors, treating that subset as a discovery cohort. The study aimed to test whether signatures of past pathogen exposure could be identified by cataloging public T cell receptors. Four to six DR-DQ haplotypes were handled as single units for association and clustering because linkage in the cohort was strong. A later analysis re-analyzed previously published TCR beta repertoires from hundreds of donors and added high-resolution HLA genotyping to study TCR occurrence patterns. A separate validation cohort of approximately 120 different subjects was used in addition to the 666-subject first cohort.

The library was produced with the immunoSEQ multiplex PCR assay. For the multiplex PCR, a mixture combining 60 forward primers for TCR Vbeta segments and 13 reverse primers for TCR Jbeta segments was used. The CDR3 region of rearranged TCR beta genes was amplified from genomic DNA by a multiplex PCR assay. Amplified TCR beta libraries were sequenced as 87-base-pair reads on the Illumina HiSeq System. Per the authors' processing: Across the 670 or so repertoires, a later analysis counted about 81 million unique TCR beta chains, roughly 11 million of which were shared by at least two donors. Raw reads were error-corrected and collapsed into unique sequences with a nearest-neighbor algorithm that merged closely related sequences to remove PCR and sequencing errors. V, D and J gene segments were assigned by aligning CDR3 sequences to IMGT reference sequences. Each retained sequence needed at least a six-nucleotide match to both a V gene segment and a J gene segment. Rearrangements were called productive when the CDR3 lacked stop codons and stayed in frame with V and J; all others were non-productive. Following IMGT convention, CDR3 was defined as the stretch from the second conserved V-encoded cysteine up to the conserved J-encoded phenylalanine. Sequences without an unambiguous match to a single V gene segment were excluded from the earlier analysis of over 500 of the donors. An earlier analysis of a few hundred of the donors classified V segments as functional when productive rearrangements were above 56.7% and as segregating when the standard deviation between donors was above 5%. To diagnose cytomegalovirus status from the catalog of TCR beta chain sequences, a statistical classification framework was built. A later analysis assigned V and J genes by comparing TCR nucleotide sequences with IMGT/GENE-DB human TR gene sequences. The TCRdist pipeline was used in a later analysis to assign CDR3 sequences and most-parsimonious VDJ recombination scenarios. In a later analysis, each TCR beta chain was defined by its CDR3 amino acid sequence together with its V-gene family, and reads lacking a unique V-gene family were excluded. In a later analysis, around 600 highly shared, low-generation-probability nucleotide sequences were removed to address suspected cross-contamination and a sequencing artifact. A later analysis calculated a clonal expansion index for each public chain from normalized within-repertoire ranks of inferred template counts. In a later analysis, generation probabilities were computed with a VDJ recombination model fitted to out-of-frame rearrangements, and the resulting probabilities were checked against IGoR. In a later analysis, TCR-TCR, TCR-HLA and TCR-CMV co-occurrence was scored with hypergeometric tests, and a repertoire-size bias correction was applied to TCR pairs. To estimate false discovery rates, a later analysis permuted the HLA or CMV assignments 20 times. A later analysis grouped co-occurring TCRs with DBSCAN, adding TCRdist sequence similarity when clustering within HLA-allele-positive subsets. Repertoires with fewer than 30,000 or more than 120,000 public chains, plus five repertoires with anomalous nucleotide sharing, were excluded from co-occurrence clustering. As stored in TCRdb, this immuneACCESS dataset retains in-frame rearrangements with V and J assigned. A fraction of the clones does not appear; measured against another copy, unresolved V genes explain less than half of the discrepancy, and the remainder lacks a known reason. V, J and clone size are taken as reported in that table, and D and trimming were inferred from the DNA itself. The sample includes 150,000 to 200,000 clones, with 81% observed a single time. Of the sample, over 3.5% is held by the ten largest clones.

General conclusions and limits of the study: HLA typing was unavailable for some donors at each locus, so association tests used only the typed subset. The sequencing pipeline was judged likely to have produced a cluster of highly shared sequence variants as a technical artifact. In a later genetic analysis, fewer N-insertions in productive TCRs were reported among donors in an Asian-associated ancestry cluster than the roughly 700-donor mean. Several of the top co-occurrence clusters appeared to be linked to parvovirus B19, influenza, CMV and Epstein-Barr virus, according to a later analysis. Sequencing depth was assumed to be roughly uniform across donors in the presence/absence analyses, though that assumption may not hold. The classifier was reported to diagnose cytomegalovirus status with high specificity and sensitivity in both the original and validation cohorts. This cohort had only TCR beta chains sequenced, and the lack of alpha or paired-chain data limited which features could be detected. A further reported finding was that TCR beta sequences accurately predicted the HLA-A and HLA-B alleles for most subjects in the first cohort. Specific HLA alleles were associated with 15,000 to 20,000 TCR beta sequences at a false discovery rate of 0.05 in a later analysis. Across donors, most TCR sequences were observed very rarely, whereas some public TCRs were present in many individuals. In vitro tests confirmed that a few of the cytomegalovirus-associated TCR beta chains recognize cytomegalovirus antigens. Most CMV-associated TCR beta chains appeared to be HLA-restricted in a later analysis, and the HLA associations seemed to be driven largely by CMV exposure. The earlier analysis of nearly 600 of the donors excluded roughly 17 rarely observed V segments, including chromosome 9 orphons, because counts were too low. An earlier analysis of around 540 of the donors showed that most TCR beta V segments appeared in productive rearrangements either about 90% or about 30% of the time, which broadly matched IMGT annotations. A later analysis found that HLA-associated TCR beta chains were more clonally expanded and had lower generation probabilities than equally common non-associated chains. V-gene and J-gene trimming of TCR beta chains was associated with a missense DCLRE1C variant in a later genetic analysis, and the association was replicated in an independent cohort. Linkage disequilibrium might explain the correlated functional status among segregating V segments, but an unknown experimental factor could not be excluded. Strong co-occurrence of HLA alleles, especially DR and DQ, made assigning TCR associations to individual alleles difficult. Some IMGT-functional V segments, including TRBV6-2 and TRBV6-3, could not be told apart with the 87-base-pair reads, so those segments were excluded. In a later analysis, the rate of TCR association differed among HLA loci, with DRB1 alleles having the most associated TCRs and HLA-C alleles having the fewest. According to the authors, the approach could potentially be generalized to other disease states and immunological phenotypes. In the study, some 160 TCR beta chains were listed as associated with cytomegalovirus. Immune exposure information for the cohort was limited to CMV serostatus.

The cohort comprised 670 or so healthy bone marrow donors. All cohort members were sampled while nominally healthy, although unrecorded immune exposures were likely present. The donor was CMV seronegative and was included in the group of under 450 seronegative cohort members. A peripheral blood sample was collected from each donor, and TCR beta sequencing was performed on peripheral blood mononuclear cells. The Qiagen DNeasy Blood Extraction Kit was used to extract genomic DNA from the blood cell samples. The rearranged segments are TRBV6-1 and TRBJ2-7, and 11 junctional nucleotides match TRBD1. The sequenced material came from PBMCs. This clonotype was obtained from a man aged 50 to 60 in good health and CMV-seronegative. The CDR3 reads as follows: CASRKPGQGAYEQYF. The nucleotides are TGTGCCAGCAGGAAACCGGGACAGGGGGCCTACGAGCAGTACTTC.